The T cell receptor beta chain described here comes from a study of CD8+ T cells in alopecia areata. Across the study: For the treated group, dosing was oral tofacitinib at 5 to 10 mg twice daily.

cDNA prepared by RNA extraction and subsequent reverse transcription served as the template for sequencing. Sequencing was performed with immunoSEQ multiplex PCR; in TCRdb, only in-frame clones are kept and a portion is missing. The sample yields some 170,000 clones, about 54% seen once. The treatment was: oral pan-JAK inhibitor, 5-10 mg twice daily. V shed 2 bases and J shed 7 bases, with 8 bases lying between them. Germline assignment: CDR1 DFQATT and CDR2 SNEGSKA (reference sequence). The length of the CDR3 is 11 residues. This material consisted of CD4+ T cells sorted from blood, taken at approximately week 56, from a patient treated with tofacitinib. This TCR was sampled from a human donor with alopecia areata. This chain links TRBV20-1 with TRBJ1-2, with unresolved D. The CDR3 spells CSARTVTGYTF. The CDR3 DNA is TGCAGTGCTAGAACGGTCACTGGCTACACCTTC.